A single sample is the source of the 18 T cell receptor beta chains below, sequenced in a study of T cells in Graves' hyperthyroidism and ophthalmopathy. Researchers took RNA transcripts and amplified the TCR beta CDR3 regions from them. The HTBI primer set was used in a first-round RT-PCR of the TCR CDR3. TCRdb analysed the multiplex PCR reads with MiXCR anew, one entry per CDR3 protein. This table has some 250,000 distinct CDR3 sequences, more than 12% appearing once. The source material was blood. These receptors were obtained from a middle-aged woman with Graves' hyperthyroidism that later progressed to Graves' ophthalmopathy.

The table lists this clonotype with many counts. The chain joins TRBV3-1 to TRBJ2-5; D may be TRBD1 (5 bases). CDR3 length: 13 amino acids. The germline V gene encodes CDR1 LGHDT and CDR2 YNNKEL (reference sequence). With 6 bases removed from V and 2 bases from J, the gap between germline ends came to 10 bases. The CDR3 coding sequence is TGTGCCAGCAGGAGGACACCTCAAGAGACCCAGTACTTC. Protein product: CASRRTPQETQYF.

This clonotype showed up many times. The J gene is TRBJ2-2, the V gene TRBV28, with 7 positions matching TRBD2. Germline CDR1 reads MDHEN; CDR2 reads SYDVKM. The CDR3 is made up of 17 amino acids. V was pared by 8 bases and J by 3 bases, with 15 bases of the junction left unmatched. CDR3 region: CASGVPAGGSYTGELFF. The CDR3 DNA reads TGTGCCAGCGGGGTTCCAGCCGGCGGGAGTTACACCGGGGAGCTGTTTTTT. Variable domain in full (rest from reference TRBV28 and TRBJ2-2): DVKVTQSSRYLVKRTGEKVFLECVQDMDHENMFWYRQDPGLGLRLIYFSYDVKMKEKGDIPEGYSVSREKKERFSLILESASTNQTSMYLCASGVPAGGSYTGELFFGEGSRLTVL.

The chain joins TRBV5-1 to TRBJ2-5, with D perhaps TRBD1 (6 bases). This CDR3 spans 15 amino acids. Trimming stripped 0 bases from V and 4 bases from J, with 13 bases between. Germline assignment: CDR1 SGHRS and CDR2 YFSETQ. CDR3 sequence (DNA): TGCGCCAGCAGCTTGGGGGCCCGAGGGGGAGAGACCCAGTACTTC. Translated: CASSLGARGGETQYF.

This clonotype was observed at least ten times. J is TRBJ1-1 and V is TRBV5-1; maybe TRBD1 (6 bases). V shed 0 bases and J shed 5 bases, with 11 bases lying between them. From germline, CDR1 is SGHRS and CDR2 YFSETQ. The CDR3 has 14 residues. In nucleotides, the CDR3 is TGCGCCAGCAGCTTGGGAACAGGGTGGACTGAAGCTTTCTTT. Translated, it gives CASSLGTGWTEAFF.

This clonotype was seen ten or more times. This chain joins TRBV7-8 and TRBJ2-7, with TRBD2 matching over 7 bases. The CDR3 contains 13 residues. The V segment lost 2 bases and the J segment 7 bases; nucleotides outside the gene matches: 5. Germline assignment: CDR1 SGHVS and CDR2 FQNEAQ. The CDR3 DNA is TGTGCCAGCAGCTTACAGCGGGATAAGGAGCAGTACTTC. Translation gives CASSLQRDKEQYF.

The rearrangement links TRBV20-1 to TRBJ2-1; perhaps TRBD2 as D (6 bases). V was clipped by 6 bases and J by 8 bases, with 14 bases between them. The CDR3 consists of 12 residues. Looked up from germline, CDR1 is DFQATT and CDR2 is SNEGSKA (reference sequence). CDR3 coding DNA: TGCAGTGCGCCTCCGGGAGTCGATGAGCAGTTCTTC. Translated: CSAPPGVDEQFF.

This clonotype has ten or more counts. The chain links TRBV7-9 to TRBJ2-7; 7 bases agree with TRBD1. The J segment lost 2 bases and the V segment lost 5 bases, leaving 9 bases of the junction unmatched. This CDR3 has 15 residues. CDR1 SEHNR and CDR2 FQNEAQ come from the germline V gene (reference sequence). The CDR3 reads CASSRSLQGAYEQYF. The CDR3 coding sequence is TGTGCCAGCAGCCGCAGCCTGCAGGGGGCCTACGAGCAGTACTTC.

This clonotype was seen many times. J is TRBJ2-1 and V is TRBV27; D is uncertain. The germline gives CDR1 MNHEY, CDR2 SMNVEV (reference sequence). Trimming shortened V by 2 bases and J by 4 bases, and 9 bases separated the two germline ends. The CDR3 loop spans 14 amino acids. The CDR3 loop reads CASSLSSLYNEQFF. CDR3 DNA: TGTGCCAGCAGTTTAAGTTCTTTATACAATGAGCAGTTCTTC.

The rearrangement joins TRBV7-2 to TRBJ1-1; TRBD1 agrees at 7 bases. The CDR3 consists of 14 residues. V was pared by 5 bases and J by 3 bases, with 6 bases of the junction left unmatched. CDR1 and CDR2 (germline): SGHTA, FQGNSA. CDR3 nucleotides: TGTGCCAGCAGCCGACAGGGCCAATACACTGAAGCTTTCTTT. It codes for CASSRQGQYTEAFF.

The sample holds many counts of this clonotype. V is TRBV12-3 or TRBV12-4 and J is TRBJ2-5, with 11 positions matching TRBD1. V dropped 6 bases and J dropped 5; count of bases not matched to a gene: 8. The CDR3 loop spans 15 amino acids. This chain's CDR3 is CASSLNRDRGETQYF. CDR3 sequence (DNA): TGTGCCAGCAGCCTCAACCGGGACAGGGGGGAGACCCAGTACTTC.

This clonotype occurred many times. The V gene is TRBV29-1, the J gene TRBJ1-4, with a weak D call TRBD1 (6 bases). V was trimmed by 7 bases and J by 8 bases, leaving 17 bases between them. This CDR3 spans 13 amino acids. CDR1 and CDR2 (germline): SQVTM, ANQGSEA. The CDR3 here is CSANRVGKEKLFF. In nucleotides, the CDR3 is TGCAGCGCGAACAGGGTTGGAAAGGAAAAACTGTTTTTT. The full variable domain, completed using reference TRBV29-1 and TRBJ1-4, is SAVISQKPSRDICQRGTSLTIQCQVDSQVTMMFWYRQQPGQSLTLIATANQGSEATYESGFVIDKFPISRPNLTFSTLTVSNMSPEDSSIYLCSANRVGKEKLFFGSGTQLSVL.

This clonotype was observed many times. CDR3 DNA: TGTGCCATCGCGGTGGGAGCGGGAGAGTTAGATACGCAGTATTTT. This encodes CAIAVGAGELDTQYF. V and J are TRBV11-1 and TRBJ2-3; the match to TRBD2 covers 8 bases. Germline CDR1 SGHAT, CDR2 FQDESV (reference sequence). J gave up 5 bases and V 10 bases, and 14 bases lay outside the gene matches. This CDR3 is built from 15 residues.

This clonotype has ten or more counts. The V call is TRBV2, the J call TRBJ2-7; D tentatively fits TRBD1 or TRBD2 (5 bases each). V was shortened by 6 bases and J by 3 bases, with 12 bases between the two germline ends. The CDR3 spans 13 residues. Germline assignment: CDR1 SNHLY and CDR2 FYNNEI. CDR3 amino acids: CASSQRGVYEQYF. The CDR3 coding sequence is TGTGCCAGCAGCCAAAGGGGAGTCTACGAGCAGTACTTC.

This clonotype came up many times. Written as DNA, the CDR3 is TGTGCCAGCAGCAAACCCATAACAGGGAGGGCGAATACGCAGTATTTT. Translating gives CASSKPITGRANTQYF. The chain employs TRBV7-8 and TRBJ2-3; perhaps TRBD2 as D (7 bases). CDR3 length equals 16 residues. The V end was cut by 5 bases, the J end by 7 bases, with 22 bases between. CDR1 is SGHVS, CDR2 FQNEAQ, per germline.

This clonotype was counted many times. This chain connects TRBV5-6 to TRBJ1-4, with 9 bases lining up with TRBD1. Trimming took 5 bases from V and 8 from J; bases not matched to a gene: 10. Germline V gene data show CDR1 as SGHDT and CDR2 as YYEEEE. This CDR3 is 15 amino acids long. In DNA, the CDR3 is TGTGCCAGCAGTTCCCAGGACAGGGGTGAAGAAAAACTGTTTTTT. This encodes CASSSQDRGEEKLFF.

This clonotype showed up many times. V gene TRBV19 combines with J gene TRBJ1-5; TRBD1 is a possible D gene (6 bases). The CDR3 extends over 14 amino acids. In germline, CDR1 is LNHDA, CDR2 SQIVND (reference sequence). V was clipped by 3 bases and J by 4 bases, with 10 bases between them. The chain's CDR3 is CASSIRGPNQPQHF. The CDR3 nucleotides are TGTGCCAGTAGTATCAGGGGCCCTAATCAGCCCCAGCATTTT.

The sample holds many counts of this clonotype. The CDR3, as DNA: TGTGCCAGCAGCCCAGGCTACAGCCAAGAGACCCAGTACTTC. The encoded protein is CASSPGYSQETQYF. The chain carries TRBV11-1 and TRBJ2-5, with unresolved D. This CDR3 spans 14 amino acids. V lost 5 bases, J lost 1 base, and 11 bases lay in between. The germline V gene encodes CDR1 SGHAT and CDR2 FQDESV (reference sequence).

This clonotype was counted at least ten times. The chain couples TRBV7-2 to TRBJ2-1; 15 bases align to TRBD2. V dropped 3 bases and J dropped 9; count of bases not matched to a gene: 9. CDR3 size: 17 residues. Per germline, CDR1 SGHTA and CDR2 FQGNSA. The CDR3 here is CASSFGLAGGGGGEQFF. The CDR3 DNA reads TGTGCCAGCAGCTTTGGACTAGCGGGAGGGGGTGGGGGTGAGCAGTTCTTC.